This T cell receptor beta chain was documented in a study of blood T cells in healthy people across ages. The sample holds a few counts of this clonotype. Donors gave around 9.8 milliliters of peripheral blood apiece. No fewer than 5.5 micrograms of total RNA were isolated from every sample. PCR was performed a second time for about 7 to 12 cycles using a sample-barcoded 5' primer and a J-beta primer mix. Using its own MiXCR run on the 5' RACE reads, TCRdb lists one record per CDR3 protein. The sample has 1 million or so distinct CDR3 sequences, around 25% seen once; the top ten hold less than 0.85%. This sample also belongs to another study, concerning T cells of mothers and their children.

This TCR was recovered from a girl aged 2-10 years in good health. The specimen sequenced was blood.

The CDR3 sequence is CSAENRQYTEAFF. DNA for the CDR3: TGCAGCGCCGAAAACAGACAGTACACTGAAGCTTTCTTT. The chain carries TRBV29-1 and TRBJ1-1, with a weak D call TRBD1 (5 bases). V shed 7 bases and J shed 3 bases, with 15 bases lying between them. Germline assignment: CDR1 SQVTM and CDR2 ANQGSEA. CDR3 length: 13 residues.